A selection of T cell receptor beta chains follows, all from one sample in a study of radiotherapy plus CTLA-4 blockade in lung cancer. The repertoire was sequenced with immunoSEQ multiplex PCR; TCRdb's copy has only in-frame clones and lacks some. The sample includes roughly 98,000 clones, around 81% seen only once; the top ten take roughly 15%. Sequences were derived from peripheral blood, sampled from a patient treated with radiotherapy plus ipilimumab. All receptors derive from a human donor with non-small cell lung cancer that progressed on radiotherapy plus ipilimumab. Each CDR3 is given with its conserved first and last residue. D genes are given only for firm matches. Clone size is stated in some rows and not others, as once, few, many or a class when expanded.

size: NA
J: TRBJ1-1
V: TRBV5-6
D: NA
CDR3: CASTVSGNTEAFF
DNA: TGTGCCAGCACTGTCTCAGGGAACACTGAAGCTTTCTTT

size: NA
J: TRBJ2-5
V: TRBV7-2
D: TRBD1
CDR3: CASSQMGTGREETQYF
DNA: TGTGCCAGCAGCCAAATGGGGACAGGGAGGGAGGAGACCCAGTACTTC

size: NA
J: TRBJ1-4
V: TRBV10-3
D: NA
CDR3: CATSGRDISATNEKLFF
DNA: TGTGCCACCTCCGGACGGGATATCTCTGCAACTAATGAAAAACTGTTTTTT

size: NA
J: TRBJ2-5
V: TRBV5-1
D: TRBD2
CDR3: CASSKGLAWETQYF
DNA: TGCGCCAGCAGCAAAGGACTAGCCTGGGAGACCCAGTACTTC

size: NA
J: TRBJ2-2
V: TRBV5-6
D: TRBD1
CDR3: CASSFGQGIGELFF
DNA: TGTGCCAGCAGCTTTGGACAGGGGATCGGGGAGCTGTTTTTT

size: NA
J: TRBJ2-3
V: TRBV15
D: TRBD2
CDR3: CATSRGLAGGPTLTDTQYF
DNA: TGTGCCACCAGCAGAGGGCTAGCGGGAGGGCCCACTCTCACAGATACGCAGTATTTT

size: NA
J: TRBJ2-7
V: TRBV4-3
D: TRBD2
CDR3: CASSQGAGGFYEQYF
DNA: TGCGCCAGCAGCCAAGGGGCGGGGGGCTTCTACGAGCAGTACTTC

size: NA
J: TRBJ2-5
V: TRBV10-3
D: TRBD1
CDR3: CAISELDRAETQYF
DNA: TGTGCCATCAGTGAGTTAGACAGGGCAGAGACCCAGTACTTC

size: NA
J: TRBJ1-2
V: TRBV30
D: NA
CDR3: CAWVHHQHYGYTF
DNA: TGTGCCTGGGTACACCATCAACACTATGGCTACACCTTC

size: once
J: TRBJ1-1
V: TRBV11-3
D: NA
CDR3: CASSLDGWSTEAFF
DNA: TGTGCCAGCAGCTTAGATGGGTGGAGCACTGAAGCTTTCTTT

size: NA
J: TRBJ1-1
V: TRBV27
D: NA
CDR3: CASSFSLGRANTEAFF
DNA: TGTGCCAGCAGTTTCTCTCTGGGACGGGCGAACACTGAAGCTTTCTTT

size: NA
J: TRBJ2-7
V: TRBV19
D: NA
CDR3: CASSMMGEGEQYF
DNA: TGTGCCAGTAGTATGATGGGGGAAGGCGAGCAGTACTTC

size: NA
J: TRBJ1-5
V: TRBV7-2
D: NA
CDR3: CASSLGWGSNQPQHF
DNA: TGTGCCAGCAGCTTAGGGTGGGGTAGCAATCAGCCCCAGCATTTT

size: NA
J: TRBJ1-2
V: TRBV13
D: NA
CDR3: CASGFGVGAEILYGYTF
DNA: TGTGCCAGCGGCTTCGGTGTGGGCGCCGAGATCCTATATGGCTACACCTTC

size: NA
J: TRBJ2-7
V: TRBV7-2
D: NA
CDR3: CASSLVVGGTALGQYF
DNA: TGTGCCAGCAGCTTAGTCGTGGGGGGCACAGCCTTAGGGCAGTACTTC

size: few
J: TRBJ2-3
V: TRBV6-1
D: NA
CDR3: CASRRARTTDTQYF
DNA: TGTGCCAGCAGACGGGCCCGTACCACAGATACGCAGTATTTT

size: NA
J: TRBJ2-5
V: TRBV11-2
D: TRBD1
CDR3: CASRRPGQETQYF
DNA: TGTGCCAGCAGACGACCGGGACAGGAGACCCAGTACTTC

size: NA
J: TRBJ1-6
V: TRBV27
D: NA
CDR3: CASRRGGGGNSPLHF
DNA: TGTGCCAGCAGGAGAGGGGGGGGCGGTAATTCACCCCTCCACTTT

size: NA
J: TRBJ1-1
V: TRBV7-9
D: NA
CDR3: CASTTSADTEAFF
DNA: TGTGCCAGCACCACCTCCGCGGACACTGAAGCTTTCTTT

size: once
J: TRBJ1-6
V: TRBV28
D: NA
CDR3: CASSLVAGGNSPLHF
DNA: TGTGCCAGCAGTTTAGTGGCAGGCGGGAATTCACCCCTCCACTTT

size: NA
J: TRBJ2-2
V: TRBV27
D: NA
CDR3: CASSLSSPTAINTGELFF
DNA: TGTGCCAGCAGCTTATCGAGCCCGACAGCGATTAACACCGGGGAGCTGTTTTTT

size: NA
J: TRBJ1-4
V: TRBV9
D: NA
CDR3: CASSVAQGTGNEKLFF
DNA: TGTGCCAGCAGCGTTGCGCAGGGGACGGGGAATGAAAAACTGTTTTTT

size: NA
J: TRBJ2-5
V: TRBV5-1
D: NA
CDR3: CASSLSRGETQYF
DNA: TGCGCCAGCAGCTTGAGCAGGGGAGAGACCCAGTACTTC

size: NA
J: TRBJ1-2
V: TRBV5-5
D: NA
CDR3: CASSLWAEQDYGYTF
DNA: TGTGCCAGCAGCTTATGGGCAGAACAAGACTATGGCTACACCTTC

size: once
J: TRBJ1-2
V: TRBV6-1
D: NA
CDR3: CASGPKGYGYTF
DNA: TGTGCCAGCGGGCCGAAGGGGTATGGCTACACCTTC

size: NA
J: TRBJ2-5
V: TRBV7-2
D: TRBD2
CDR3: CASSPRTSGAWETQYF
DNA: TGTGCCAGCAGCCCGCGGACTAGCGGGGCCTGGGAGACCCAGTACTTC

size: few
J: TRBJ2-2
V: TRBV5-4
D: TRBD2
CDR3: CASSLGLTRGDTGELFF
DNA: TGTGCCAGCAGCTTGGGTCTGACACGGGGGGACACCGGGGAGCTGTTTTTT

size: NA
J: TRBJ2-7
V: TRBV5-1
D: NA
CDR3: CASSSGQGYEQYF
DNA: TGCGCCAGCAGTTCCGGGCAGGGATACGAGCAGTACTTC

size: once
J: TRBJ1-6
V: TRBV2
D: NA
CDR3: CASSELRSGNSPLHF
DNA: TGTGCCAGCAGTGAACTGCGATCGGGCAATTCACCCCTCCACTTT